The 5 T cell receptor beta chains below come from one sample, sequenced in a study of blood T cells in healthy people across ages. Combining a sample-barcoded 5' primer with a J-beta primer mix, a second PCR ran for about 7 to 11 cycles. MiXCR was run by TCRdb on the 5' RACE reads, yielding one entry per CDR3 protein. Of about 1.4 million distinct CDR3 sequences in the sample, almost 60% are singletons; the top ten hold more than 6%. The specimen sequenced was blood. The receptors originated from a man between 18 and 35 years old in good health.

The table lists this clonotype with a few counts. The rearrangement uses TRBV10-3 and TRBJ2-3; 10 bases are shared with TRBD1. The CDR3 sequence is 15 residues long. CDR1 ENHRY and CDR2 SYGVKD come from the germline V gene. Trimming at V came to 7 bases and at J to 4 bases, leaving 8 bases not matched to a gene. The CDR3 DNA follows: TGTGCCATCACAACCGGGACAGGGGTGGCAGATACGCAGTATTTT. Its translation is CAITTGTGVADTQYF.

The chain is built from TRBV6-1 and TRBJ2-3; no firm D call. V was cut by 1 base and J by 2 bases, with 4 bases left in between. This CDR3 has 13 residues. Germline V gene lookup returns CDR1 MNHNS and CDR2 SASEGT. The CDR3, as DNA: TGTGCCAGCAGTGAAGGTTACACAGATACGCAGTATTTT. As protein: CASSEGYTDTQYF.

This clonotype was counted between two and nine times. A clone one base away is much larger, so this may be a read error. V and J are TRBV7-2 and TRBJ2-7, with D possibly being TRBD1 (5 bases). From germline, CDR1 is SGHTA and CDR2 FQGNSA. The CDR3 extends over 14 amino acids. Trimming cost V 5 bases and J 5 bases, with 16 bases left between them. CDR3 bases: TGTGCCAGCAGCCCCGATGTCCCCAGGGACGAGCAGTACTTC. Encoded protein: CASSPDVPRDEQYF.

V and J are TRBV5-1 and TRBJ2-1, with a tentative D call TRBD1 (6 bases). The CDR3 runs 12 residues. Looked up from germline, CDR1 is SGHRS and CDR2 is YFSETQ. Trimming took off 6 bases at V and 7 bases at J, with 11 bases between the two ends. The DNA for the CDR3 is TGCGCCAGCACCAGGCAGGGGAATGAGCAGTTCTTC. Translated, it gives CASTRQGNEQFF. The whole variable domain, filled in from reference TRBV5-1 and TRBJ2-1, reads KAGVTQTPRYLIKTRGQQVTLSCSPISGHRSVSWYQQTPGQGLQFLFEYFSETQRNKGNFPGRFSGRQFSNSRSEMNVSTLELGDSALYLCASTRQGNEQFFGPGTRLTVL.

This clonotype occurred a few times. The chain recombines TRBV12-3 or TRBV12-4 with TRBJ1-2; no definite D call. This CDR3 region has 16 residues. Trimming took 4 bases from V and 5 from J, leaving 20 bases between them. The CDR3 loop reads CASSSLGRGIGYGYTF. CDR3 bases: TGTGCCAGCAGTTCATTGGGGAGAGGCATAGGGTATGGCTACACCTTC.